This is a list of T cell receptor beta chains from one sample in a study of T cells after yellow fever vaccination. Each CDR3 protein is one row after TCRdb ran MiXCR on the 5' RACE reads. This sample has some 320,000 distinct CDR3 sequences, with roughly 8.7% found just once. The source material was PBMCs, sampled on the day of the first yellow fever vaccination. The source is a man aged 18 to 35 who received the YFV17D yellow fever vaccine. The CDR3 runs from the conserved cysteine through the conserved F or W. D genes are given only for firm matches. The size entry is marked missing in some rows and otherwise reads once, few, many or a size class.

cdr3_aa cdr3_nt j_call clone_size d_call v_call
CASSQNRGPYGYTF TGCGCCAGCAGCCAAAACAGGGGGCCCTATGGCTACACCTTC TRBJ1-2 - TRBD1 TRBV4-1
CASSPQGAMGGNEQFF TGCGCCAGCAGCCCTCAGGGCGCGATGGGGGGCAATGAGCAGTTCTTC TRBJ2-1 - - TRBV5-1
CASSPGRTISSNQPQHF TGTGCCAGCAGCCCAGGACGGACGATTAGTAGCAATCAGCCCCAGCATTTT TRBJ1-5 - - TRBV6-1
CASSVGTGDYEQYF TGTGCCAGCAGCGTGGGGACAGGGGACTACGAGCAGTACTTC TRBJ2-7 - TRBD1 TRBV9
CASSSHQGNQPQHF TGTGCCAGCAGTTCTCATCAGGGGAATCAGCCCCAGCATTTT TRBJ1-5 - - TRBV12-3/TRBV12-4
CASSLAGASPNTEAFF TGCGCCAGCAGCTTGGCCGGAGCTTCCCCGAACACTGAAGCTTTCTTT TRBJ1-1 - - TRBV5-1
CSWRPIVRDTQYF TGCAGCTGGAGACCGATTGTACGAGACACGCAGTATTTT TRBJ2-3 few - TRBV20-1
CAHRDRGTDTQYF TGTGCCCACCGGGACAGGGGCACAGATACGCAGTATTTT TRBJ2-3 few TRBD1 TRBV7-2
CASSSVGFPTSEQFF TGCGCCAGCAGCTCCGTGGGATTTCCCACAAGTGAGCAGTTCTTC TRBJ2-1 few - TRBV5-1
CASSAEEGGTEAFF TGCGCCAGCAGCGCAGAGGAGGGTGGCACTGAAGCTTTCTTT TRBJ1-1 once - TRBV5-1
CASSLRTGGNTIYF TGCGCCAGCAGCTTAAGGACGGGGGGAAACACCATATATTTT TRBJ1-3 many - TRBV5-1
CASSLEVRWGRHTQYF TGTGCCAGCAGCTTAGAAGTACGGTGGGGGAGGCACACGCAGTATTTT TRBJ2-3 - - TRBV11-2
CASSASLAGGKDTQYF TGTGCCAGCAGCGCCAGCCTAGCGGGGGGGAAAGATACGCAGTATTTT TRBJ2-3 once TRBD2 TRBV11-2
CASSVEDRGLSNYGYTF TGTGCCAGCAGCGTAGAAGACAGGGGGCTTTCTAACTATGGCTACACCTTC TRBJ1-2 many TRBD1 TRBV9
CASSLGQVTGTDTQYF TGCGCCAGCAGCTTGGGACAGGTAACCGGGACAGATACGCAGTATTTT TRBJ2-3 many - TRBV5-1
CASSIQRGRYTGELFF TGTGCCAGCAGCATTCAGCGGGGGCGATACACCGGGGAGCTGTTTTTT TRBJ2-2 many TRBD2 TRBV7-8
CASSYSGTGHNEQFF TGCGCCAGCAGCTATTCCGGGACAGGGCACAATGAGCAGTTCTTC TRBJ2-1 - TRBD1 TRBV5-1
CASSLQSVKFF TGTGCCAGCAGCTTACAGTCCGTCAAGTTCTTC TRBJ2-1 - - TRBV5-6
CASSPDPWTNEQFF TGCGCCAGCAGTCCAGATCCCTGGACCAATGAGCAGTTCTTC TRBJ2-1 - - TRBV5-1
CASSPQGNIQYF TGCGCCAGCAGCCCGCAGGGAAACATTCAGTACTTC TRBJ2-4 many - TRBV5-1
CASSLRPGTPNEQFF TGCGCCAGCAGTTTGAGACCCGGGACTCCCAATGAGCAGTTCTTC TRBJ2-1 - - TRBV5-1
CASSYSNPVSGNTIYF TGTGCCAGCAGTTACTCGAATCCAGTCTCTGGAAACACCATATATTTT TRBJ1-3 - - TRBV6-2/TRBV6-3
CASSRDRGFNQPQHF TGTGCCAGCAGCAGGGACAGGGGATTCAATCAGCCCCAGCATTTT TRBJ1-5 few TRBD1 TRBV5-5
CASSPDRGGADTQYF TGCGCCAGCAGCCCGGACAGGGGTGGTGCAGATACGCAGTATTTT TRBJ2-3 few TRBD1 TRBV5-1
CASSPIYQDSYEQYF TGCGCCAGCAGCCCGATCTACCAGGACAGTTACGAGCAGTACTTC TRBJ2-7 many - TRBV5-1
CASSYGLLYTDTQYF TGTGCCAGCAGTTACGGACTGCTGTACACAGATACGCAGTATTTT TRBJ2-3 - - TRBV6-5
CASSQVDGNTEAFF TGCGCCAGCAGCCAGGTAGATGGGAACACTGAAGCTTTCTTT TRBJ1-1 many - TRBV4-1
CASGRSGRNQPQHF TGTGCCAGCGGAAGATCGGGCCGCAATCAGCCCCAGCATTTT TRBJ1-5 many - TRBV12-3/TRBV12-4
CASSPIQGLRSPLHF TGCGCCAGCAGCCCGATACAGGGGCTCCGGTCACCCCTCCACTTT TRBJ1-6 - TRBD1 TRBV5-1
CASSLGRPGGLAGTGELFF TGTGCCAGCAGCTTAGGGCGTCCCGGCGGACTAGCGGGGACCGGGGAGCTGTTTTTT TRBJ2-2 - TRBD2 TRBV7-3
CASSPGASGGLSYNEQFF TGCGCCAGCAGCCCTGGGGCTAGCGGGGGTCTCTCCTACAATGAGCAGTTCTTC TRBJ2-1 - TRBD2 TRBV4-1
CSVEEERVSTDTQYF TGCAGCGTTGAAGAGGAGCGGGTAAGCACAGATACGCAGTATTTT TRBJ2-3 - - TRBV29-1
CASSLDWGRTGELFF TGTGCCAGCAGCTTAGACTGGGGAAGAACCGGGGAGCTGTTTTTT TRBJ2-2 - - TRBV11-2
CASSLSRVDTEAFF TGCGCCAGCAGCTTGTCGCGGGTGGACACTGAAGCTTTCTTT TRBJ1-1 many - TRBV5-1
CASSSGMRPSTQYF TGTGCCAGCAGCTCAGGGATGAGACCGTCTACGCAGTATTTT TRBJ2-3 few - TRBV5-8
CASSCPNEGPRSYNEQFF TGTGCCAGCAGCTGTCCCAACGAAGGACCCCGCTCCTACAATGAGCAGTTCTTC TRBJ2-1 - - TRBV7-4
CASSYEGNTEAFF TGTGCCAGCAGCTACGAGGGGAACACTGAAGCTTTCTTT TRBJ1-1 few - TRBV7-9
CASGGQGMAGELFF TGTGCCAGCGGCGGGCAGGGGATGGCCGGGGAGCTGTTTTTT TRBJ2-2 few - TRBV11-2
CASSLRKEPGSGANVLTF TGCGCCAGCAGCCTCCGTAAAGAGCCAGGGTCTGGGGCCAACGTCCTGACTTTC TRBJ2-6 few - TRBV5-1
CASSREGSTEAFF TGCGCCAGCAGCCGGGAAGGGAGCACTGAAGCTTTCTTT TRBJ1-1 few - TRBV5-1
CASSLDPRGRGEKLFF TGTGCCAGCAGCTTAGATCCTCGGGGGAGAGGTGAAAAACTGTTTTTT TRBJ1-4 - - TRBV5-6
CASSLVGGQPQHF TGTGCCAGCAGCTTAGTGGGTGGGCAGCCCCAGCATTTT TRBJ1-5 many - TRBV7-2
CASSQGQGGSNQPQHF TGCGCCAGCAGCCAAGGACAGGGGGGCAGCAATCAGCCCCAGCATTTT TRBJ1-5 few TRBD1 TRBV4-1
CSVVWQLQETQYF TGCAGCGTTGTGTGGCAGCTCCAAGAGACCCAGTACTTC TRBJ2-5 - - TRBV29-1
CASSRAGGAGETQYF TGCGCCAGCAGCAGGGCAGGGGGCGCAGGAGAGACCCAGTACTTC TRBJ2-5 few TRBD1 TRBV4-1
CASSRLAGTGELFF TGTGCCAGTAGTAGACTAGCGGGCACCGGGGAGCTGTTTTTT TRBJ2-2 - TRBD2 TRBV19
CSPFGRFNEKLFF TGCAGCCCTTTCGGCAGATTTAACGAAAAACTGTTTTTT TRBJ1-4 - - TRBV20-1
CASSLLGQGEFF TGTGCCAGCAGTTTATTGGGGCAGGGTGAGTTCTTC TRBJ2-1 many - TRBV27
CSASRTGGNTIYF TGCAGTGCAAGCAGGACAGGGGGCAACACCATATATTTT TRBJ1-3 many TRBD1 TRBV20-1
CASSSRDRAYNEQFF TGTGCCAGCAGCTCCCGGGACAGGGCTTACAATGAGCAGTTCTTC TRBJ2-1 many TRBD1 TRBV11-2
CASSLAGQVLSAGQPQHF TGTGCCAGCAGCTTAGCGGGACAGGTATTATCGGCAGGTCAGCCCCAGCATTTT TRBJ1-5 few TRBD1 TRBV7-8
CASSERYLSSTNEKLFF TGTGCCAGCAGTGAGAGGTACCTATCCTCAACTAATGAAAAACTGTTTTTT TRBJ1-4 - - TRBV25-1
CASSAIGDEQYF TGTGCCAGCAGCGCTATAGGAGACGAGCAGTACTTC TRBJ2-7 many - TRBV6-6
CASSIGGAKNIQYF TGTGCCAGCAGTATTGGGGGGGCCAAAAACATTCAGTACTTC TRBJ2-4 few - TRBV6-1